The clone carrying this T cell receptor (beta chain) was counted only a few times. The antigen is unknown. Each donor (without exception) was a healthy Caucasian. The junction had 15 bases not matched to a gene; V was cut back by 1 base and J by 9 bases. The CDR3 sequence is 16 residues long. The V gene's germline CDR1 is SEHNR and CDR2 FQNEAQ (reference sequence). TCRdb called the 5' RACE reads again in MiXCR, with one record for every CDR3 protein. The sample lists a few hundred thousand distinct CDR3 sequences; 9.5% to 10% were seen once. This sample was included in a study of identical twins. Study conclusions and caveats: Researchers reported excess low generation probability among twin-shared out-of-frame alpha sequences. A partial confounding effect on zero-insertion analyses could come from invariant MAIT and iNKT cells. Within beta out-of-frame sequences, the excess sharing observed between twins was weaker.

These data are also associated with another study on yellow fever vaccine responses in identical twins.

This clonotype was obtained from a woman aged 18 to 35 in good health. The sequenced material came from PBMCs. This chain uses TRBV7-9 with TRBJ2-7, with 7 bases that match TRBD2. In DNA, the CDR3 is TGTGCCAGCAGCTTAGACTCTAACAGCCGGGAGGCCCGGCAGTACTTC. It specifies CASSLDSNSREARQYF. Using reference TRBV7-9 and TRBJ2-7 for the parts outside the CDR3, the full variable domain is DTGVSQNPRHKITKRGQNVTFRCDPISEHNRLYWYRQTLGQGPEFLTYFQNEAQLEKSRLLSDRFSAERPKGSFSTLEIQRTEQGDSAMYLCASSLDSNSREARQYFGPGTRLTVT.